This T cell receptor (beta chain) is drawn from a study of shared clonotypes between healthy human individuals. Study-wide findings and caveats: Naive subsets tended to show greater estimated richness than memory subsets. The authors expected sequencing depth to affect clonotype sharing among donors. The naive CD4 repertoires of a few donors were compared, and 5% to 6.5% of clonotypes were shared.

As to this clone: Its specificity is not known.

V dropped 4 bases and J dropped 4; count of bases not matched to a gene: 8. The germline V gene has CDR1 SGHRS and CDR2 YFSETQ. This CDR3 is built from 16 residues. Measured with immunoSEQ multiplex PCR; TCRdb has only the in-frame clones, and not every one. This table holds some 2.3 million clones, more than 80% found once. This TCR was recovered from a man younger than 30 in good health. Some clones in this sample may be carry-over from other donors' samples. The sample consisted of naive CD4+ T cells from PBMCs. The subset denotes: CD45RA+ positively selected. The genes are TRBV5-1 and TRBJ2-2; 9 bases line up with TRBD1. CDR3 region: CASSLIQGAITGELFF. CDR3 bases: TGCGCCAGCAGCCTGATACAGGGGGCGATCACCGGGGAGCTGTTTTTT.